Following are 32 T cell receptor beta chains from one sample sequenced in a study of blood T cell repertoires in COVID-19. The data were produced by immunoSEQ multiplex PCR, yet TCRdb's version contains in-frame clones alone and is incomplete. The sample includes about 47,000 clones, less than 90% of them seen just once. The sequenced sample was peripheral blood. The receptors were gathered from a man aged 60 to 75 with active COVID-19.

The rearrangement links TRBV28 to TRBJ2-5, with 12 bases aligning to TRBD2. Germline V lookup: CDR1 MDHEN, CDR2 SYDVKM. Trimming cost V 1 base and J 5 bases; bases outside gene matches: 2. The CDR3 is made up of 15 amino acids. The CDR3 protein is CASSLSLAGGETQYF. The CDR3 DNA is TGTGCCAGCAGTTTATCCCTAGCGGGGGGGGAGACCCAGTACTTC.

The rearrangement uses TRBV11-3 and TRBJ2-1; D remains unclear. CDR3 length equals 12 residues. Germline lookup yields CDR1 SGHNT and CDR2 YENEEA. V was trimmed by 1 base and J by 12 bases, leaving 10 bases between them. The CDR3: CASSLGTGGQFF. CDR3 bases: TGTGCCAGCAGCTTAGGCACCGGTGGGCAGTTCTTC.

V is TRBV20-1 and J is TRBJ1-1; no definite D call. V was cut by 5 bases and J by 6 bases, with 10 bases left in between. CDR1 is DFQATT, CDR2 SNEGSKA, per germline (reference sequence). This CDR3 is built from 11 residues. CDR3 protein: CSARTRAEAFF. CDR3 DNA: TGCAGTGCTCGAACGAGGGCTGAAGCTTTCTTT.

In its sample, this clone was seen once. The CDR3 region has the DNA TGTGCCAGCAGTTTTGTACAGGCCGGTCCCCAGCATTTT. Translated, it gives CASSFVQAGPQHF. The chain uses TRBV12-3 or TRBV12-4 and TRBJ1-5; D may be TRBD1 (5 bases). This CDR3 has 13 residues. V was shortened by 3 bases and J by 10 bases, with 13 bases between the two germline ends.

The chain carries TRBV11-2 and TRBJ1-5, with D possibly TRBD1 on 6 matching bases. Per the germline V gene, CDR1 is SGHAT and CDR2 is FQNNGV. The germline V and J ends were trimmed by 1 base and 9 bases, with 13 bases remaining between them. There are 14 residues in the CDR3. CDR3 nucleotides: TGTGCCAGCAGCTTAGGGCTGGGGGCAGGGCCCCAGCATTTT. It yields the protein CASSLGLGAGPQHF.

V and J are TRBV18 and TRBJ2-7, with TRBD1 identical over 8 bases. Trimming removed 4 bases from V and 5 bases from J; junction bases left unmatched: 10. The CDR3 spans 15 residues. Germline assignment: CDR1 KGHSH and CDR2 LQKENI. The CDR3 DNA sequence: TGTGCCAGCTCACAACAGACAGGGGATAAGAACGAGCAGTACTTC. It codes for CASSQQTGDKNEQYF.

The chain is built from TRBV5-1 and TRBJ2-5, with TRBD1 identical over 11 bases. Per germline, CDR1 SGHRS and CDR2 YFSETQ. The CDR3 runs to 14 residues. V shed 5 bases and J 3 bases; nucleotides not matched to a gene: 3. The CDR3 protein is CASSTGQGEETQYF. The CDR3 region has the DNA TGCGCCAGCAGTACGGGACAGGGGGAAGAGACCCAGTACTTC.

In its sample, this clone ranks as medium-sized. The chain recombines TRBV7-4 with TRBJ1-5; D is undetermined. The CDR3 covers 11 residues. The germline V gene encodes CDR1 SGHVT and CDR2 SQSDAQ. The V gene lost 5 bases and the J gene lost 8 bases, with 7 bases spanning the gap. The CDR3 coding sequence is TGTGCCAGCAGCCCCCGGGAGCCCCAGCATTTT. This gives the protein CASSPREPQHF.

The chain employs TRBV24-1 and TRBJ2-1; 8 bases fit TRBD2. Trimming at V came to 8 bases and at J to 7 bases, leaving 6 bases not matched to a gene. The CDR3 loop spans 13 amino acids. Germline V gene sequence: CDR1 KGHDR, CDR2 SFDVKD. CDR3 nucleotide sequence: TGTGCCACCATGGGTAGCGGGGTAAATGAGCAGTTCTTC. Amino acids: CATMGSGVNEQFF.

This chain joins TRBV4-2 and TRBJ2-1, with 10 bases fitting TRBD2. V lost 7 bases and J lost 7; bases outside the gene matches: 7. The CDR3 spans 14 residues. Germline CDR1 is LGHNA and CDR2 is YNFKEQ. CDR3 DNA sequence: TGTGCCAGCACCCCTAGCGGGGGTGTGAATGAGCAGTTCTTC. It yields the protein CASTPSGGVNEQFF.

This CDR3 is CSVALAGLASYEQYF. The CDR3 nucleotides read TGCAGCGTCGCCCTAGCGGGCCTTGCTTCCTACGAGCAGTACTTC. This chain connects TRBV29-1 to TRBJ2-7; 8 bases agree with TRBD2. After removal of 6 bases from V and 1 base from J, the junction contained 11 bases not matched to a gene. CDR3 size: 15 residues. Germline lookup yields CDR1 SQVTM and CDR2 ANQGSEA.

The chain combines TRBV3-1 (or the pseudogene TRBV3-2) with TRBJ2-1; 9 bases fit TRBD2. CDR3 size: 17 residues. Trimming removed 4 bases from V and 2 bases from J; junction bases left unmatched: 9. Germline lookup yields CDR1 LGHDT and CDR2 YNNKEL (reference sequence). The CDR3 sequence: CASSLRDGLATYNEQFF. The CDR3 region has the DNA TGTGCCAGCAGCCTTAGGGACGGACTAGCGACCTACAATGAGCAGTTCTTC.

J is TRBJ2-1 and V is TRBV28, with 10 nucleotides matching TRBD2. Germline V gene lookup returns CDR1 MDHEN and CDR2 SYDVKM. V shed 8 bases and J 4 bases; nucleotides not matched to a gene: 5. The CDR3 runs 14 residues. In nucleotides, the CDR3 is TGTGCCAGCGGGCTAGCGGGAGTTTACAATGAGCAGTTCTTC. Encoded protein: CASGLAGVYNEQFF.

This clone was seen a few times. V and J are TRBV18 and TRBJ1-1; 7 bases are shared with TRBD1. Per germline, CDR1 KGHSH and CDR2 LQKENI. This CDR3 comprises 13 residues. J lost 7 bases, V lost 6 bases, and 8 bases had no gene match. As DNA, the CDR3 is TGTGCCAGCTCCCCAGGGGGGGACTTTGAAGCTTTCTTT. This encodes CASSPGGDFEAFF.

J is TRBJ1-5 and V is TRBV5-6; 8 nucleotides agree with TRBD1. The CDR3 is made up of 14 amino acids. Looked up from germline, CDR1 is SGHDT and CDR2 is YYEEEE. V lost 3 bases to trimming and J lost 6 bases; unmatched junction nucleotides: 5. Here the CDR3 DNA reads TGTGCCAGCAGCTCTGACAGGGGCCCTCAGCCCCAGCATTTT. As protein: CASSSDRGPQPQHF.

This clone was picked up one time. The chain has TRBV10-3 and TRBJ2-6; D might be TRBD2 (6 bases). This CDR3 is built from 16 residues. Trimming shortened V by 10 bases and J by 0 bases, and 16 bases separated the two germline ends. Germline-derived CDR1 and CDR2 are ENHRY and SYGVKD. The CDR3 nucleotides read TGTGCCACGGGGGTAAACCCCTTCTCTGGGGCCAACGTCCTGACTTTC. Translation gives CATGVNPFSGANVLTF.

This chain joins TRBV19 and TRBJ1-1; a weak D match, TRBD1 (6 bases). Trimming took off 6 bases at V and 0 bases at J, with 11 bases between the two ends. Germline V gives CDR1 LNHDA, CDR2 SQIVND (reference sequence). This CDR3 has 14 residues. This chain's CDR3 is CASSLQGMNTEAFF. For the CDR3, the DNA is TGTGCCAGTAGCCTCCAGGGGATGAACACTGAAGCTTTCTTT.

The genes are TRBV19 and TRBJ2-2, with 9 nucleotides matching TRBD2. This CDR3 contains 15 residues. V trimming: 7 bases; J trimming: 0 bases; junction bases outside the gene matches: 3. Germline assignment: CDR1 LNHDA and CDR2 SQIVND (reference sequence). The CDR3 region is CASTASGTNTGELFF. CDR3 sequence (DNA): TGTGCCAGTACGGCTAGCGGGACGAACACCGGGGAGCTGTTTTTT.

This clone appeared once. The V call is TRBV20-1, the J call TRBJ1-1; no clear D. Trimming left V 6 bases short and J 5 bases short, with 10 bases between. This CDR3 contains 11 residues. Germline-derived CDR1 and CDR2 are DFQATT and SNEGSKA (reference sequence). The CDR3 reads CSAAIRTEAFF. The CDR3 DNA follows: TGCAGTGCCGCGATTCGGACTGAAGCTTTCTTT.

This clone was recorded once. The junction does not match germline at one end; this may be a read error. The rearrangement uses TRBV5-8 and TRBJ2-1, with a possible D match to TRBD2 (5 bases). CDR3 length equals 14 residues. From germline, CDR1 is SGHTS and CDR2 YDEGEE. CDR3 coding DNA: TGTGCCAGCAGCCCGGTAAGCGGCTACTATGAGCAGTTCTTC. It is translated as CASSPVSGYYEQFF.

The chain has TRBV19 and TRBJ2-7; tentative D call: TRBD2 (5 bases). There are 12 residues in the CDR3. V was shortened by 8 bases and J by 0 bases, with 8 bases between the two germline ends. CDR1 is LNHDA, CDR2 SQIVND, per germline (reference sequence). This CDR3 reads CASGESSYEQYF. The CDR3 nucleotides are TGTGCCAGTGGGGAGAGCTCCTACGAGCAGTACTTC.

J is TRBJ2-7 and V is TRBV19, with TRBD2 matching 11 bases. CDR3 length: 15 residues. The V gene end was trimmed by 5 bases and the J gene end by 3 bases; junction bases not matched to a gene: 6. The V gene's germline CDR1 is LNHDA and CDR2 SQIVND (reference sequence). The CDR3 nucleotides are TGTGCCAGTAGTCGCCGGGGGACTAGCGGCTACGAGCAGTACTTC. Its translation is CASSRRGTSGYEQYF.

The rearrangement uses TRBV15 and TRBJ2-7; the match to TRBD2 covers 7 bases. This CDR3 has 15 amino acids. V trimming: 3 bases; J trimming: 3 bases; junction bases outside the gene matches: 8. Germline V gene lookup returns CDR1 LNHNV and CDR2 YYDKDF (reference sequence). The CDR3 bases are TGTGCCACCAGCAGGGCCGGGGCTAGCGGCTACGAGCAGTACTTC. Protein: CATSRAGASGYEQYF.

This chain links TRBV6-5 with TRBJ1-4, with D unclear. This CDR3 has 12 amino acids. CDR1 and CDR2 (germline): MNHEY, SVGAGI. V lost 6 bases and J lost 10, with 12 bases in between. This CDR3 reads CASRGLSRKLFF. In DNA, the CDR3 is TGTGCCAGCAGGGGCCTTTCCAGAAAACTGTTTTTT.

V and J are TRBV3-1 (or the pseudogene TRBV3-2) and TRBJ2-7; 9 bases map to TRBD1. The V gene end was trimmed by 4 bases and the J gene end by 5 bases; junction bases not matched to a gene: 9. Germline assignment: CDR1 LGHDT and CDR2 YNNKEL (reference sequence). CDR3 length equals 15 residues. This CDR3 is CASSPLRDRVHEQYF. CDR3 bases: TGTGCCAGCAGCCCCCTCCGGGACAGGGTCCACGAGCAGTACTTC.

The chain uses TRBV2 and TRBJ1-2, with D perhaps matching TRBD1 (5 bases). The CDR3 loop spans 13 amino acids. Trimming stripped 6 bases from V and 8 bases from J, with 16 bases between. Germline V CDR1 and CDR2: SNHLY, FYNNEI. CDR3 protein: CASSPQGIRGYTF. As DNA, the CDR3 is TGTGCCAGCAGCCCCCAGGGTATTAGAGGCTACACCTTC.

The chain has TRBV5-1 and TRBJ2-5; 10 bases line up with TRBD2. The CDR3 consists of 15 residues. V trimming: 4 bases; J trimming: 2 bases; junction bases outside the gene matches: 5. The germline CDR1 and CDR2 sequences are SGHRS and YFSETQ. This CDR3 is CASSGASGGQETQYF. The CDR3 DNA follows: TGCGCCAGCAGCGGAGCTAGCGGGGGACAAGAGACCCAGTACTTC. The full variable domain, its missing parts supplied by reference TRBV5-1 and TRBJ2-5, is KAGVTQTPRYLIKTRGQQVTLSCSPISGHRSVSWYQQTPGQGLQFLFEYFSETQRNKGNFPGRFSGRQFSNSRSEMNVSTLELGDSALYLCASSGASGGQETQYFGPGTRLLVL.

The rearrangement joins TRBV28 to TRBJ1-2, with 8 bases aligning to TRBD1. This CDR3 region has 16 residues. V shed 5 bases and J 4 bases; nucleotides not matched to a gene: 12. Germline loops: CDR1 MDHEN, CDR2 SYDVKM. CDR3 region: CASSQGAGSVVYGYTF. The CDR3 DNA reads TGTGCCAGCAGTCAGGGGGCTGGTAGCGTAGTCTATGGCTACACCTTC.

The J gene is TRBJ2-3, the V gene TRBV9, with 15 bases matching TRBD2. After removal of 1 base from V and 1 base from J, the junction contained 10 bases not matched to a gene. The CDR3 is 20 amino acids. The V gene's germline CDR1 is SGDLS and CDR2 YYNGEE. CDR3 amino acids: CASSVSDGLAGGRGTDTQYF. CDR3 DNA: TGTGCCAGCAGCGTATCAGATGGACTAGCGGGGGGGCGGGGCACAGATACGCAGTATTTT.

V gene TRBV29-1 combines with J gene TRBJ1-5; D gene ambiguous. The V end was cut by 4 bases, the J end by 6 bases, with 10 bases between. Germline V CDR1 and CDR2: SQVTM, ANQGSEA. The CDR3 contains 12 residues. CDR3 region: CSVGGGSQPQHF. The CDR3 DNA reads TGCAGCGTTGGAGGCGGTTCTCAGCCCCAGCATTTT.

J is TRBJ2-7 and V is TRBV7-2, with TRBD1 identical over 7 bases. CDR1 is SGHTA, CDR2 FQGNSA, per germline. Losses at the gene ends were 2 bases for V and 0 bases for J; bases not matched to a gene: 13. The CDR3 extends over 18 amino acids. The CDR3 coding sequence is TGTGCCAGCAGCTTACGGGGCCGACAGGGTTTTAGCTCCTACGAGCAGTACTTC. Translated, it gives CASSLRGRQGFSSYEQYF.

This rearrangement joins TRBV13 to TRBJ2-5, with D possibly TRBD2 on 7 matching bases. The CDR3 is 18 amino acids. Germline CDR1 reads PRHDT; CDR2 reads FYEKMQ (reference sequence). Trimming stripped 6 bases from V and 4 bases from J, with 27 bases between. Here the CDR3 reads CASRNIAGGTKGGETQYF. CDR3 bases: TGTGCCAGCAGGAATATAGCGGGCGGGACGAAAGGGGGAGAGACCCAGTACTTC.